This T cell receptor (beta chain) was sequenced in a study of T cell responses to AZD1222 COVID-19 vaccine. Study in general: The analysis combined second doses at about 4 or about 12 weeks. General study points: Repertoire samples came only from after the peak T cell response. Per reports, nearly half of all spike-specific TCRs target regions that are unmutated in variants. Across spike, vaccine-associated CD4 TCRs were found, dominant at 160-218 and 743-854.

The data were produced by immunoSEQ multiplex PCR, yet TCRdb's version contains in-frame clones alone and is incomplete. This table has 60,000 to 70,000 clones, around four fifths appearing once. Trimming removed 5 bases from V and 5 bases from J, with 15 bases in between. The CDR3 extends over 15 amino acids. Germline assignment: CDR1 MDHEN and CDR2 SYDVKM. A word on this clone: Antigen: not known.

The sequence derives from an adult in good health. Sample: peripheral blood, taken on day 0 of AZD1222 vaccination. This chain uses TRBV28 with TRBJ1-4; tentatively, D is TRBD1 (6 bases). CDR3 sequence: CASSNHRAGNEKLFF. In DNA, the CDR3 is TGTGCCAGCAGTAACCACAGGGCAGGGAATGAAAAACTGTTTTTT. The full variable domain, in which reference TRBV28 and TRBJ1-4 provide the parts outside the CDR3, is DVKVTQSSRYLVKRTGEKVFLECVQDMDHENMFWYRQDPGLGLRLIYFSYDVKMKEKGDIPEGYSVSREKKERFSLILESASTNQTSMYLCASSNHRAGNEKLFFGSGTQLSVL.